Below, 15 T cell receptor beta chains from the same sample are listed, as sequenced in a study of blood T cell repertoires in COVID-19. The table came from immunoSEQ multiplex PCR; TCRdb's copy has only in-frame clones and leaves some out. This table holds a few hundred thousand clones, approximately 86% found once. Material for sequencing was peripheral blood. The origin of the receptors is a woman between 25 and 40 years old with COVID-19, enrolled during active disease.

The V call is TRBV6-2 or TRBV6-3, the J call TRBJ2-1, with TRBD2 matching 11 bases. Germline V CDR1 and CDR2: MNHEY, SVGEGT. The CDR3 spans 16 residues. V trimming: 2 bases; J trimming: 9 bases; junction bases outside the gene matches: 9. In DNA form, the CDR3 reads TGTGCCAGCAGTTACAGGGTAGCGGGAGGGCCGGGTGAGCAGTTCTTC. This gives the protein CASSYRVAGGPGEQFF.

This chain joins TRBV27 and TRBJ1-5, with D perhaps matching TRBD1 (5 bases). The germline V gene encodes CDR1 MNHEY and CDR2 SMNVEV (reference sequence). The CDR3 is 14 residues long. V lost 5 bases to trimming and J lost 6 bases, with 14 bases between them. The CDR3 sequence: CASSLRLGGQPQHF. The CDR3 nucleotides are TGTGCCAGCAGTCTCAGACTGGGGGGTCAGCCCCAGCATTTT.

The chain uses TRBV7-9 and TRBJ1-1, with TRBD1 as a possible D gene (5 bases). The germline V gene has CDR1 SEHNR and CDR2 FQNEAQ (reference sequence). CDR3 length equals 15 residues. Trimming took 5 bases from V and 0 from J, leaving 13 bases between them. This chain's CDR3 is CASSAPRAVNTEAFF. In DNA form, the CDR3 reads TGTGCCAGCAGCGCCCCCAGGGCGGTGAACACTGAAGCTTTCTTT.

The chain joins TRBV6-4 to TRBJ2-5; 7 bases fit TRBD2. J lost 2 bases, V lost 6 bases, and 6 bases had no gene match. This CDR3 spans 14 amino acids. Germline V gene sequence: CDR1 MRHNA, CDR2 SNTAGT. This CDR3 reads CASSPFGGQETQYF. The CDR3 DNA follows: TGTGCCAGCAGCCCTTTCGGGGGGCAAGAGACCCAGTACTTC.

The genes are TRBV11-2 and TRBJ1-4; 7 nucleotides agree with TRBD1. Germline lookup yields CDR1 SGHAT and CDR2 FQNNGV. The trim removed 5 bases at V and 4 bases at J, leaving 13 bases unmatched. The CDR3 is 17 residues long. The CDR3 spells CASSRGERAGGNEKLFF. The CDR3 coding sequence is TGTGCCAGCAGCCGAGGGGAACGAGCAGGGGGTAATGAAAAACTGTTTTTT.

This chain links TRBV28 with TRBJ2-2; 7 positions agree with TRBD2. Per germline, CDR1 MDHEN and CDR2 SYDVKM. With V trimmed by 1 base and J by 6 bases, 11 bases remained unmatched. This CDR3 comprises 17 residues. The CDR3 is CASSLLNSGAYPGELFF. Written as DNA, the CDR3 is TGTGCCAGCAGTTTATTAAACAGCGGGGCTTACCCCGGGGAGCTGTTTTTT. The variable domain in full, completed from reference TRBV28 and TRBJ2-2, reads DVKVTQSSRYLVKRTGEKVFLECVQDMDHENMFWYRQDPGLGLRLIYFSYDVKMKEKGDIPEGYSVSREKKERFSLILESASTNQTSMYLCASSLLNSGAYPGELFFGEGSRLTVL.

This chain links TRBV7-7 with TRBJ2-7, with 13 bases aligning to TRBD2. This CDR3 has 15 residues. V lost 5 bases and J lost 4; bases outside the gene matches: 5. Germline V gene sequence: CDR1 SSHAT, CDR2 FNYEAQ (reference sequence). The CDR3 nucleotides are TGTGCCAGCAGCCCGGGACTAGCGGGACTATACGAGCAGTACTTC. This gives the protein CASSPGLAGLYEQYF.

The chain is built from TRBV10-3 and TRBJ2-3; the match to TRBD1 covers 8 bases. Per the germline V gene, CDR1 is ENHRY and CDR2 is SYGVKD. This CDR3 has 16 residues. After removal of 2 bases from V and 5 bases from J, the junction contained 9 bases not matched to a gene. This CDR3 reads CAISEPPRTGKDTQYF. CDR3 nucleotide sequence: TGTGCCATCAGTGAGCCCCCCCGGACAGGGAAAGATACGCAGTATTTT.

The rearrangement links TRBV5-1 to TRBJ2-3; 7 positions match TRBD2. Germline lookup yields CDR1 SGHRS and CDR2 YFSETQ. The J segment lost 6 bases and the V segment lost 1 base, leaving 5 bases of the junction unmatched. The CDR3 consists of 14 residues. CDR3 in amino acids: CASSLPGGRDTQYF. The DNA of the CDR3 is TGCGCCAGCAGCTTGCCGGGGGGAAGGGATACGCAGTATTTT.

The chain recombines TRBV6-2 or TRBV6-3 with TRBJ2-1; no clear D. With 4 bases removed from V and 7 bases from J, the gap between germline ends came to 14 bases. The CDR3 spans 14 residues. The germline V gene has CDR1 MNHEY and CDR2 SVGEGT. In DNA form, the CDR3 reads TGTGCCAGCAGTTCTGGAATCATGAGGAATGAGCAGTTCTTC. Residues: CASSSGIMRNEQFF.

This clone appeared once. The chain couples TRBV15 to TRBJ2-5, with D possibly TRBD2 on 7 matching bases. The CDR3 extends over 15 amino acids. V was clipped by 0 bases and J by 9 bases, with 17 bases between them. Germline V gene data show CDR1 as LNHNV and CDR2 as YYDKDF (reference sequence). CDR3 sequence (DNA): TGTGCCACCAGCAGAGATCTCGCGGGGGCCGGGGCCCAGTACTTC. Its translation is CATSRDLAGAGAQYF.

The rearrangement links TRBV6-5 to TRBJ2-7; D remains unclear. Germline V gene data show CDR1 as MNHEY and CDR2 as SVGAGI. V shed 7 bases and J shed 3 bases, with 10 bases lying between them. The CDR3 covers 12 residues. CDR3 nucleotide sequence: TGTGCCAGCAACCTAAACCGCTACGAGCAGTACTTC. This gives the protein CASNLNRYEQYF.

The CDR3 region has the DNA TGTGCCAGCAGATACAGGGTGTTGGGGGACACCGGGGAGCTGTTTTTT. Amino acid sequence: CASRYRVLGDTGELFF. V is TRBV11-2 and J is TRBJ2-2; tentative D call: TRBD1 (6 bases). V was trimmed by 6 bases and J by 3 bases, leaving 17 bases between them. The CDR3 length is 16 residues. Germline CDR1 and CDR2: SGHAT and FQNNGV.

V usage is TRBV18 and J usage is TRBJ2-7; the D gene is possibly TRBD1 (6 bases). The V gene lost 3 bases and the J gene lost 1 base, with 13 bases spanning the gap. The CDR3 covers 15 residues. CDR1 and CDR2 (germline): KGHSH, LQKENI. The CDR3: CASSPSWDISYEQYF. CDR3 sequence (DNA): TGTGCCAGCTCACCTAGCTGGGACATTTCCTACGAGCAGTACTTC.

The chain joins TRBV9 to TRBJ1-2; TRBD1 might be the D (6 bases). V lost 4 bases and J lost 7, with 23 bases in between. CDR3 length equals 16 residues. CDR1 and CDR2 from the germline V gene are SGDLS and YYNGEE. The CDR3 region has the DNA TGTGCCAGCAGCCTACCCCAGCAGACAGGCATCGGTGGCTACACCTTC. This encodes CASSLPQQTGIGGYTF.